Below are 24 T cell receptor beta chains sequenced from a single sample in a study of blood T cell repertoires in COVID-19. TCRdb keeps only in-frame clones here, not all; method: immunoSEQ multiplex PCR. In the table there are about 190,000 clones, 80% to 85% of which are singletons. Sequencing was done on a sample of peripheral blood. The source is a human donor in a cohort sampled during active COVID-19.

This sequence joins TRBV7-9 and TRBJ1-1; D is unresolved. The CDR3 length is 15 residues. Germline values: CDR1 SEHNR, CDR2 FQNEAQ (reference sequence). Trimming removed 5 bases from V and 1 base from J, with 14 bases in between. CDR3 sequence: CASSNPVEWNTEAFF. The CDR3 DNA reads TGTGCCAGCAGCAACCCGGTAGAATGGAACACTGAAGCTTTCTTT.

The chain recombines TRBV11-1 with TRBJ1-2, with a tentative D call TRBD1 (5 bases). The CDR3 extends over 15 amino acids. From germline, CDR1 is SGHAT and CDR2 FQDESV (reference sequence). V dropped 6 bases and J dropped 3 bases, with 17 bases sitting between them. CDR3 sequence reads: CASRKGSGIDYGYTF. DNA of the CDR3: TGTGCCAGCAGGAAAGGGTCAGGGATCGACTATGGCTACACCTTC.

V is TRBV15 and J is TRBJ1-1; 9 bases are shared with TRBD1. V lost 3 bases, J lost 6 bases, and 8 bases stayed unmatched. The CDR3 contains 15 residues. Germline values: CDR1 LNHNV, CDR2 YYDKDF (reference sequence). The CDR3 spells CATSSRDRVRAEAFF. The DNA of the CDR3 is TGTGCCACCAGCAGCCGGGACAGGGTACGGGCTGAAGCTTTCTTT.

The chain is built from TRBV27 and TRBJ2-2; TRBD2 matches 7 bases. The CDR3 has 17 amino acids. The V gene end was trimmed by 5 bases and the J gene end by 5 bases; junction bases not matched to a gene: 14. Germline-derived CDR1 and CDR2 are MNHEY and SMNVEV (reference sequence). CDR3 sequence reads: CASSGWGGPRRTGELFF. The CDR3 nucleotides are TGTGCCAGCAGTGGGTGGGGGGGTCCAAGAAGGACCGGGGAGCTGTTTTTT.

The CDR3 spells CASTRVLAGQGDTQYF. CDR3 sequence (DNA): TGCGCCAGCACCCGGGTGTTAGCGGGGCAAGGAGATACGCAGTATTTT. The gene calls are TRBV5-1 and TRBJ2-3; 8 nucleotides match TRBD2. This CDR3 has 16 residues. Losses at the gene ends were 6 bases for V and 5 bases for J; bases not matched to a gene: 14. The germline gives CDR1 SGHRS, CDR2 YFSETQ.

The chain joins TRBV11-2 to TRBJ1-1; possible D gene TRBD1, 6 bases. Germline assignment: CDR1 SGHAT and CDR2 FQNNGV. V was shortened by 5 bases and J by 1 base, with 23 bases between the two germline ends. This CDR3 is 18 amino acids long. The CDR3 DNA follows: TGTGCCAGCAGCCCACCTCGGGCGGGGGCGTTGCGGAACACTGAAGCTTTCTTT. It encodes CASSPPRAGALRNTEAFF.

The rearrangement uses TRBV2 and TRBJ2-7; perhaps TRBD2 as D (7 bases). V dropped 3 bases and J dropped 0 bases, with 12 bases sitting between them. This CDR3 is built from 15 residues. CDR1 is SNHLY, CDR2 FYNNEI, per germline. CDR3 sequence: CASSEGGLSSYEQYV. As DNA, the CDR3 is TGTGCCAGCAGTGAGGGGGGGCTAAGCTCCTACGAGCAGTACGTC.

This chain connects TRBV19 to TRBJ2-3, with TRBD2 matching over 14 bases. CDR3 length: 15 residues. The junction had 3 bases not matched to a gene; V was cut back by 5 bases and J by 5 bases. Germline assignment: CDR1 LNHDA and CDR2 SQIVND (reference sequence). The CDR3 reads CASSYGLAGGDTQYF. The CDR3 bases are TGTGCCAGTAGTTACGGACTAGCGGGGGGAGATACGCAGTATTTT.

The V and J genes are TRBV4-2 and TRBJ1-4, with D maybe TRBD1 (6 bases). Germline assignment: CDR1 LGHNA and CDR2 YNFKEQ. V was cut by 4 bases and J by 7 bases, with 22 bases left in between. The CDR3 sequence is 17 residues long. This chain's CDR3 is CASSPKVSGGQGEKLFF. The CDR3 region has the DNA TGTGCCAGCAGCCCTAAAGTTTCCGGGGGGCAAGGTGAAAAACTGTTTTTT.

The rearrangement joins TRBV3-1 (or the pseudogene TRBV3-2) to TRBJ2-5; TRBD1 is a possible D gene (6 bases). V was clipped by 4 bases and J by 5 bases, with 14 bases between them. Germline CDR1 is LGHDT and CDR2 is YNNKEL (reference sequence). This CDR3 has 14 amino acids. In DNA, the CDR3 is TGTGCCAGCAGCCCCAGAGCAGGGGTTGAGACCCAGTACTTC. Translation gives CASSPRAGVETQYF.

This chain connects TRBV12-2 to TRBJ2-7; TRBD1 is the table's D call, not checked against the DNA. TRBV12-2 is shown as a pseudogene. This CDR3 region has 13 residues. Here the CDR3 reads CASRPPPGYEQYV. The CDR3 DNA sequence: TGTGCAAGTCGCCCCCCGCCAGGGTACGAGCAGTACGTC.

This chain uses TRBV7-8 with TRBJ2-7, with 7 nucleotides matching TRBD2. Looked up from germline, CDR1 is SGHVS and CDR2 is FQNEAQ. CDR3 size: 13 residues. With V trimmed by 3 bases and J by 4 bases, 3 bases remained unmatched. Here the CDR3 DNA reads TGTGCCAGCAGCTTGGCGGGGGAGTACGAGCAGTACGTC. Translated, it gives CASSLAGEYEQYV.

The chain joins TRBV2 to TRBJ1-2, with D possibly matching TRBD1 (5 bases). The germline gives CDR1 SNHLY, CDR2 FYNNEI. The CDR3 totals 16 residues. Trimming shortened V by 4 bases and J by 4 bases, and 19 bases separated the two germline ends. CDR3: CASSVARAKFGYGYTF. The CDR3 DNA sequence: TGTGCCAGCAGTGTGGCCAGGGCTAAGTTTGGCTATGGCTACACCTTC. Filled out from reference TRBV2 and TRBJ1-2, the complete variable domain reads EPEVTQTPSHQVTQMGQEVILRCVPISNHLYFYWYRQILGQKVEFLVSFYNNEISEKSEIFDDQFSVERPDGSNFTLKIRSTKLEDSAMYFCASSVARAKFGYGYTFGSGTRLTVV.

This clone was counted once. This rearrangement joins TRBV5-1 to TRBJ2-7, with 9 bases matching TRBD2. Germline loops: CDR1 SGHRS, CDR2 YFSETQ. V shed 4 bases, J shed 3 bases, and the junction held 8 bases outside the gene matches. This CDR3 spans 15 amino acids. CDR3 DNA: TGCGCCAGCAGCGGCCGGGCTAGCGGGAACTACGAGCAGTACTTC. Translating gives CASSGRASGNYEQYF.

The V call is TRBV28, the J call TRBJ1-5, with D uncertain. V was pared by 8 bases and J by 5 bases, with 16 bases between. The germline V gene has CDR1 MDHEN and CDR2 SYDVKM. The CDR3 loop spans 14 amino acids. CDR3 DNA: TGTGCCAGCGCGGGAACCTCGGGCTATCAGCCCCAGCATTTT. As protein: CASAGTSGYQPQHF. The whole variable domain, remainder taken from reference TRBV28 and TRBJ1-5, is DVKVTQSSRYLVKRTGEKVFLECVQDMDHENMFWYRQDPGLGLRLIYFSYDVKMKEKGDIPEGYSVSREKKERFSLILESASTNQTSMYLCASAGTSGYQPQHFGDGTRLSIL.

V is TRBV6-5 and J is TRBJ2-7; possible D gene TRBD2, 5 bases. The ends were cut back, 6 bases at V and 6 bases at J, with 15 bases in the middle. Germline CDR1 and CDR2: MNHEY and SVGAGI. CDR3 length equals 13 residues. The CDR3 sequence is CASRGLTALEQYF. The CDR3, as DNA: TGTGCCAGCAGAGGACTTACCGCTCTCGAGCAGTACTTC.

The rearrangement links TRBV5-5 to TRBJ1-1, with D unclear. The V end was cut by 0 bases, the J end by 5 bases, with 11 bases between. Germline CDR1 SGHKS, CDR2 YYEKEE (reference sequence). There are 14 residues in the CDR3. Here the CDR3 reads CASSLGGFLTEAFF. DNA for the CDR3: TGTGCCAGCAGCTTGGGCGGCTTCCTGACTGAAGCTTTCTTT.

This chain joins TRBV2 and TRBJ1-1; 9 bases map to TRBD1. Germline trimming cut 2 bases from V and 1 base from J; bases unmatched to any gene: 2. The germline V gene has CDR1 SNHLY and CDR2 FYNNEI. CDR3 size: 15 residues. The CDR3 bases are TGTGCCAGCAGTGAACAGGGACAGGGGAACACTGAAGCTTTCTTT. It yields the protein CASSEQGQGNTEAFF. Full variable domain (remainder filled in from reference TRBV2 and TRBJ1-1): EPEVTQTPSHQVTQMGQEVILRCVPISNHLYFYWYRQILGQKVEFLVSFYNNEISEKSEIFDDQFSVERPDGSNFTLKIRSTKLEDSAMYFCASSEQGQGNTEAFFGQGTRLTVV.

CDR3 sequence: CASSPYLREEGDEQYF. The DNA of the CDR3 is TGTGCCAGCAGCCCCTATTTGAGGGAGGAGGGCGACGAGCAGTACTTC. V is TRBV11-2 and J is TRBJ2-7; tentative D call: TRBD2 (6 bases). V was trimmed by 5 bases and J by 5 bases, leaving 22 bases between them. The germline CDR1 and CDR2 sequences are SGHAT and FQNNGV. This CDR3 has 16 residues.

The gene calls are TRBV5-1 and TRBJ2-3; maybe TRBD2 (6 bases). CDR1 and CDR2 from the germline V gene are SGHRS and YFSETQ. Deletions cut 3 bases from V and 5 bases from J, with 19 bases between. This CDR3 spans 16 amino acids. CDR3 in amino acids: CASSSNPTGALDTQYF. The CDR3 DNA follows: TGCGCCAGCAGCTCGAATCCCACGGGAGCGTTAGATACGCAGTATTTT. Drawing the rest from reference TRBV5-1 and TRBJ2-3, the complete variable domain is KAGVTQTPRYLIKTRGQQVTLSCSPISGHRSVSWYQQTPGQGLQFLFEYFSETQRNKGNFPGRFSGRQFSNSRSEMNVSTLELGDSALYLCASSSNPTGALDTQYFGPGTRLTVL.

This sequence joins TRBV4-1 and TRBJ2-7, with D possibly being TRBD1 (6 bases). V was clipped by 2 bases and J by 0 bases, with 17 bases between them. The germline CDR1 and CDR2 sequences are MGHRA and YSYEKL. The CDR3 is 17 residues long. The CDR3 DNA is TGCGCCAGCAGCCAACAATCCAGGGGTCCGAGCTCCTACGAGCAGTACTTC. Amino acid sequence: CASSQQSRGPSSYEQYF.

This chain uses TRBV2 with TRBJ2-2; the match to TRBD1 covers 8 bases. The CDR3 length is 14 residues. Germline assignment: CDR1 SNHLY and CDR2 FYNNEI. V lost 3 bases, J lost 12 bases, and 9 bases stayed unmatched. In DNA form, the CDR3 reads TGTGCCAGCAGTGAGCAGGGGGCGCGGGAAAAGCTGTTTTTT. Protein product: CASSEQGAREKLFF.

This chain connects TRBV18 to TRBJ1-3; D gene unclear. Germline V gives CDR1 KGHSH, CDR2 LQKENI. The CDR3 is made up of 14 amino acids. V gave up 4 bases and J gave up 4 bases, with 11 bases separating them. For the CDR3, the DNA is TGTGCCAGCTCACTGGGGAGTCCCGGAAACACCATATATTTT. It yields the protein CASSLGSPGNTIYF.

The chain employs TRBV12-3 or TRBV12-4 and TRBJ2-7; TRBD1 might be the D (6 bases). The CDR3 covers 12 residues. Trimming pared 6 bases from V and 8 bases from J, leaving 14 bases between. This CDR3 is CASSQFRGKQYV. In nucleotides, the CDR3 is TGTGCCAGCAGCCAATTCAGGGGTAAGCAGTACGTC.